Below, one TCR beta chain is given with its context. The sample belongs to a study of CD8+ T cells in alopecia areata. The treatment: oral pan-JAK inhibitor, 5-10 mg twice daily. Following RNA extraction, reverse transcription yielded cDNA that acted as the sequencing template. Sequencing was performed with immunoSEQ multiplex PCR; in TCRdb, only in-frame clones are kept and a portion is missing. The sample has hundreds of thousands of clones, approximately 67% seen once. This TCR was sampled from a human donor with alopecia areata. The source material was CD4+ T cells sorted from blood, sampled between weeks 43 and 45, from a patient treated with tofacitinib.

CDR3 sequence reads: CASSVGDRGFPGANVLTF. DNA of the CDR3: TGTGCCAGCAGTGTTGGGGACAGGGGATTCCCTGGGGCCAACGTCCTGACTTTC. The V gene is TRBV2, the J gene TRBJ2-6; 10 nucleotides align to TRBD1. CDR1 is SNHLY and CDR2 is FYNNEI in the germline V gene. With 4 bases clipped from V and 2 bases from J, the junction kept 8 bases outside the gene matches. This CDR3 has 18 amino acids. The full variable domain, in which reference TRBV2 and TRBJ2-6 provide the parts outside the CDR3, is EPEVTQTPSHQVTQMGQEVILRCVPISNHLYFYWYRQILGQKVEFLVSFYNNEISEKSEIFDDQFSVERPDGSNFTLKIRSTKLEDSAMYFCASSVGDRGFPGANVLTFGAGSRLTVL.